The 21 T cell receptor beta chains below come from one sample, sequenced in a study of PD-1 blockade in classical Hodgkin lymphoma. Indicated time point: cycle 4 day 1 (C4D1), after less than 7 weeks of nivolumab. Autologous stem cell transplantation was followed by relapse in every patient, and brentuximab vedotin exposure varied. Thawed PBMCs underwent magnetic negative selection to yield purified CD4+ T cells. TCRdb's copy holds only in-frame clones and misses some; the assay was immunoSEQ multiplex PCR. The table has 30,000 to 40,000 clones, 80% to 95% seen once. The material was CD4+ T cells from blood, obtained before the fourth cycle of nivolumab. All receptors come from a human donor with classical Hodgkin lymphoma.

V and J are TRBV18 and TRBJ1-5; D unclear. Trimming left V 4 bases short and J 5 bases short, with 12 bases between. The CDR3 extends over 14 amino acids. Per germline, CDR1 KGHSH and CDR2 LQKENI. The CDR3: CASSQGGSHQPQHF. DNA of the CDR3: TGTGCCAGCTCACAGGGAGGGAGCCATCAGCCCCAGCATTTT.

This clone was seen a handful of times. V and J are TRBV4-1 and TRBJ1-2; TRBD1 aligns across 9 bases. Germline lookup yields CDR1 MGHRA and CDR2 YSYEKL. Losses at the gene ends were 6 bases for V and 4 bases for J; bases not matched to a gene: 6. This CDR3 comprises 14 residues. The CDR3 sequence is CASRSPGQGYGYTF. DNA for the CDR3: TGCGCCAGCAGATCGCCGGGACAGGGCTATGGCTACACCTTC.

The rearrangement uses TRBV11-3 and TRBJ2-5, with 9 bases aligning to TRBD2. The V gene's germline CDR1 is SGHNT and CDR2 YENEEA. CDR3 size: 13 residues. V lost 5 bases and J lost 10; bases outside the gene matches: 8. The CDR3 region is CASSPAGGPHQYF. The CDR3 bases are TGTGCCAGCAGCCCAGCGGGGGGACCCCACCAGTACTTC.

The chain couples TRBV30 to TRBJ1-1; possibly TRBD1 for D (6 bases). From germline, CDR1 is GTSNPN and CDR2 SVGIG (reference sequence). Trimming took off 2 bases at V and 6 bases at J, with 10 bases between the two ends. CDR3 size: 12 residues. The CDR3 DNA reads TGTGCCTGGAGTTCAGGGGACCCTGAAGCTTTCTTT. Amino acids: CAWSSGDPEAFF.

The chain employs TRBV5-1 and TRBJ2-1, with D possibly being TRBD2 (5 bases). The CDR3 is 16 residues long. Per the germline V gene, CDR1 is SGHRS and CDR2 is YFSETQ. V was clipped by 0 bases and J by 0 bases, with 10 bases between them. The CDR3 DNA sequence: TGCGCCAGCAGCTTGGGTGAGCGGTTCTCCTACAATGAGCAGTTCTTC. Translation: CASSLGERFSYNEQFF.

The rearrangement uses TRBV27 and TRBJ2-5; maybe TRBD2 (5 bases). The V end was cut by 2 bases, the J end by 9 bases, with 13 bases between. In germline, CDR1 is MNHEY, CDR2 SMNVEV (reference sequence). The CDR3 runs to 13 residues. The CDR3 sequence: CASSLLPLGAQYF. The CDR3 DNA is TGTGCCAGCAGTTTACTACCGCTCGGGGCCCAGTACTTC.

V and J are TRBV9 and TRBJ2-1; perhaps TRBD2 as D (6 bases). The V end was cut by 4 bases, the J end by 0 bases, with 14 bases between. The CDR3 is 16 residues long. Germline assignment: CDR1 SGDLS and CDR2 YYNGEE. CDR3 residues: CASSPTRLGSYNEQFF. The CDR3 DNA follows: TGTGCCAGCAGCCCCACCAGACTAGGCTCCTACAATGAGCAGTTCTTC. Variable domain in full (rest from reference TRBV9 and TRBJ2-1): DSGVTQTPKHLITATGQRVTLRCSPRSGDLSVYWYQQSLDQGLQFLIQYYNGEERAKGNILERFSAQQFPDLHSELNLSSLELGDSALYFCASSPTRLGSYNEQFFGPGTRLTVL.

The chain joins TRBV4-2 to TRBJ2-1; the D is unclear. The V and J ends lost 3 bases and 3 bases respectively, with 12 bases between them. Germline V CDR1 and CDR2: LGHNA, YNFKEQ. This CDR3 is 15 amino acids long. CDR3 region: CASSHTPTVYNEQFF. The CDR3 DNA sequence: TGTGCCAGCAGCCACACGCCGACTGTCTACAATGAGCAGTTCTTC.

This rearrangement joins TRBV4-2 to TRBJ1-5; D is unclear. Germline V gives CDR1 LGHNA, CDR2 YNFKEQ. Trimming pared 0 bases from V and 6 bases from J, leaving 12 bases between. The CDR3 runs 15 residues. The CDR3 loop reads CASSQDRAMGQPQHF. DNA of the CDR3: TGTGCCAGCAGCCAAGACAGAGCCATGGGTCAGCCCCAGCATTTT.

The DNA for the CDR3 is TGCGCCAGCAGCTTCGGCGGGGGGGCCAACGTCCTGACTTTC. Amino acids: CASSFGGGANVLTF. The chain combines TRBV5-1 with TRBJ2-6, with D possibly matching TRBD2 (5 bases). Trimming stripped 2 bases from V and 4 bases from J, with 7 bases between. Germline V CDR1 and CDR2: SGHRS, YFSETQ. The CDR3 consists of 14 residues.

The chain uses TRBV2 and TRBJ1-5; D gene uncertain. The germline CDR1 and CDR2 sequences are SNHLY and FYNNEI. V lost 2 bases, J lost 5 bases, and 7 bases lay in between. The CDR3 covers 13 residues. The CDR3 loop is CASSEMGYQPQHF. The CDR3 DNA sequence: TGTGCCAGCAGTGAAATGGGATATCAGCCCCAGCATTTT.

This rearrangement joins TRBV25-1 to TRBJ2-7, with D possibly TRBD1 on 6 matching bases. V dropped 3 bases and J dropped 4 bases, with 7 bases sitting between them. Germline lookup yields CDR1 MGHDK and CDR2 SYGVNS. This CDR3 contains 12 residues. This CDR3 reads CASSEGTYEQYF. The CDR3 nucleotides read TGTGCCAGCAGTGAGGGGACATACGAGCAGTACTTC.

The chain combines TRBV29-1 with TRBJ1-1; D remains unclear. Germline assignment: CDR1 SQVTM and CDR2 ANQGSEA. V dropped 1 base and J dropped 1 base, with 4 bases sitting between them. The CDR3 contains 12 residues. CDR3 nucleotides: TGCAGCGTTGAAGGACAGAACACTGAAGCTTTCTTT. Protein: CSVEGQNTEAFF.

The chain is built from TRBV28 and TRBJ2-3, with 7 bases that match TRBD1. The CDR3 spans 16 residues. Germline CDR1 MDHEN, CDR2 SYDVKM. V trimming: 3 bases; J trimming: 2 bases; junction bases outside the gene matches: 8. The CDR3 region is CASSLALQGVTDTQYF. The CDR3 region has the DNA TGTGCCAGCAGTTTGGCCCTTCAGGGGGTCACAGATACGCAGTATTTT.

The count of this clone is one. The CDR3 region has the DNA TGTGCCAGCAGTTTAACCAGGCCAGGAAGATACGAGCAGTACTTC. Encoded protein: CASSLTRPGRYEQYF. V and J are TRBV27 and TRBJ2-7; D not certain. V was pared by 2 bases and J by 4 bases, with 15 bases between. The V gene's germline CDR1 is MNHEY and CDR2 SMNVEV (reference sequence). CDR3 length: 15 residues.

The gene calls are TRBV6-4 and TRBJ2-1; 12 nucleotides line up with TRBD2. V lost 2 bases, J lost 6 bases, and 2 bases stayed unmatched. Germline V CDR1 and CDR2: MRHNA, SNTAGT. The CDR3 has 15 residues. The CDR3 reads CASSDLAGGFNEQFF. CDR3 nucleotide sequence: TGTGCCAGCAGTGACCTAGCGGGAGGGTTCAATGAGCAGTTCTTC.

The rearrangement links TRBV27 to TRBJ1-4, with 7 bases that match TRBD1. The CDR3 is 16 residues long. With 1 base clipped from V and 6 bases from J, the junction kept 8 bases outside the gene matches. CDR1 MNHEY and CDR2 SMNVEV come from the germline V gene (reference sequence). CDR3 sequence: CASSLLWTGGDEKLFF. The CDR3 bases are TGTGCCAGCAGTTTATTGTGGACAGGAGGGGATGAAAAACTGTTTTTT.

The chain couples TRBV2 to TRBJ2-1; 10 bases align to TRBD2. With 4 bases clipped from V and 8 bases from J, the junction kept 5 bases outside the gene matches. CDR1 is SNHLY, CDR2 FYNNEI, per germline. The length of the CDR3 is 14 residues. Here the CDR3 DNA reads TGTGCCAGCAGTGCGCTAGCGGGAGAACATGAGCAGTTCTTC. Protein sequence: CASSALAGEHEQFF.

The CDR3 coding sequence is TGTGCCAGCAGTTTATCGCCAGGGGCCTACGAGCAGTACTTC. Translation gives CASSLSPGAYEQYF. J is TRBJ2-7 and V is TRBV27, with TRBD1 as a possible D gene (6 bases). Trimming stripped 0 bases from V and 2 bases from J, with 8 bases between. CDR1 is MNHEY, CDR2 SMNVEV, per germline (reference sequence). The CDR3 loop spans 14 amino acids.

The J gene is TRBJ1-1, the V gene TRBV19; D perhaps matches TRBD1 (5 bases). V lost 6 bases and J lost 1, with 9 bases in between. CDR3 length: 13 residues. Germline CDR1 is LNHDA and CDR2 is SQIVND (reference sequence). This chain's CDR3 is CASRGVENTEAFF. CDR3 sequence (DNA): TGTGCCAGTAGGGGGGTCGAGAACACTGAAGCTTTCTTT.

This chain joins TRBV5-1 and TRBJ2-1, with 12 bases fitting TRBD2. This CDR3 has 17 residues. In germline, CDR1 is SGHRS, CDR2 YFSETQ. The trim removed 4 bases at V and 3 bases at J, leaving 8 bases unmatched. CDR3 loop: CASSPLLTSGSYNEQFF. The DNA of the CDR3 is TGCGCCAGCAGCCCCCTACTGACTAGCGGGAGCTACAATGAGCAGTTCTTC.